This TCR beta chain was captured by sequencing in a study of blood T cells in healthy people across ages. Overall study results and limits: Unsorted PBMC material precluded a definitive naive versus antigen-experienced comparison.

Concerning this clonotype: Its specificity is not known.

Trimming pared 5 bases from V and 2 bases from J, leaving 11 bases between. The CDR3 totals 14 residues. Germline CDR1 and CDR2: SGHAT and FQNNGV. Combining a sample-barcoded 5' primer with a J-beta primer mix, a second PCR ran for roughly 6 to 11 cycles. CDR3-containing paired-end reads numbered at least 2.5 million in each sample. TCRdb re-called the 5' RACE reads through MiXCR, storing one row per CDR3 protein. Of some 750,000 distinct CDR3 sequences in the sample, around a fifth were seen once. The specimen sequenced was blood. This receptor was taken from a man between 65 and 85 years old in good health. The rearrangement uses TRBV11-2 and TRBJ2-3; possible D gene TRBD2, 6 bases. DNA of the CDR3: TGTGCCAGCAGCCCACAGCGGGCCACAGATACGCAGTATTTT. Residues: CASSPQRATDTQYF.